This entry concerns a single T cell receptor (beta chain). With the 5' RACE reads reprocessed, TCRdb shows one record per CDR3 protein and no DNA. The sample data list about 8,000 distinct CDR3 sequences. The record originates from a study of T cells expressing NK-cell markers. The CDR3 sequence is 16 residues long. CDR1 MNHEY and CDR2 SMNVEV come from the germline V gene (reference sequence). The source material was blood T cells: a sorted CD56 or NKG2C T cell subset, CD4+ or CD8+ T cells, or bulk PBMC T cells (not recorded which). This sequence joins TRBV27 and TRBJ2-1; TCRdb indicates TRBD2, and absent DNA this call remains unverified. The sequence was obtained from a man aged 18 to 30 in good health. The CDR3 here is CASSPQREGSYNEQFF.